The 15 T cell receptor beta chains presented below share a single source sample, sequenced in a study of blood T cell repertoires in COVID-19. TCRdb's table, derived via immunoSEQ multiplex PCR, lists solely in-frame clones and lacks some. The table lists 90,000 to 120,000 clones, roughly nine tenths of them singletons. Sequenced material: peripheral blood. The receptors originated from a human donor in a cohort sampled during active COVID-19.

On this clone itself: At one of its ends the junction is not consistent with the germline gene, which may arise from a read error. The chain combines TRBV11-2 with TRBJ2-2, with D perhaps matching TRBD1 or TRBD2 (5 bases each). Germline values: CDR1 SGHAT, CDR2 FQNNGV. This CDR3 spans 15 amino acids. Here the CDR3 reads CAGSGADSDTGELFF. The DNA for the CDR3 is TGTGCCGGCAGCGGTGCCGACAGTGACACCGGGGAGCTGTTTTTT.

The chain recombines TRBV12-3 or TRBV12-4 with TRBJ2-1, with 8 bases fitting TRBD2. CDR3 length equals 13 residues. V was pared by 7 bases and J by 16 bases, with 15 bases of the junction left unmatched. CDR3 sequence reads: CASIGTSGLLRFF. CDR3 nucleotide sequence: TGTGCCAGCATTGGGACTAGTGGGCTATTGCGCTTCTTC.

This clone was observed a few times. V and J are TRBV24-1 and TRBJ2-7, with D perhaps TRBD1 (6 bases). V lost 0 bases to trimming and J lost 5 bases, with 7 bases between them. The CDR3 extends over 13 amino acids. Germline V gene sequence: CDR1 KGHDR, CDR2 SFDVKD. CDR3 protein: CATSDLTGNEQYF. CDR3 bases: TGTGCCACCAGTGATTTGACAGGGAACGAGCAGTACTTC.

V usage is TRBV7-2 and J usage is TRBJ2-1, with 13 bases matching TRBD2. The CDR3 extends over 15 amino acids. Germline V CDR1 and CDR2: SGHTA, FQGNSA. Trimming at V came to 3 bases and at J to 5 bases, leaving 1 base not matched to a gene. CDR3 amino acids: CASSLTSGRHNEQFF. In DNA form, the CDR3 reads TGTGCCAGCAGCTTGACTAGCGGGAGGCACAATGAGCAGTTCTTC.

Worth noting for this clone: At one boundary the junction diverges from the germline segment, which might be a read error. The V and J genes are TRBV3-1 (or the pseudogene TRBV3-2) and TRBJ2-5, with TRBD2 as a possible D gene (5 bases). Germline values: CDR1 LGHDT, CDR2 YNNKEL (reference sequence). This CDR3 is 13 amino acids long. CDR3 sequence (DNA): TGTGCCAGCAGCCCCTTCCTGGGAGTCCCGCCAAACTTC. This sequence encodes CASSPFLGVPPNF.

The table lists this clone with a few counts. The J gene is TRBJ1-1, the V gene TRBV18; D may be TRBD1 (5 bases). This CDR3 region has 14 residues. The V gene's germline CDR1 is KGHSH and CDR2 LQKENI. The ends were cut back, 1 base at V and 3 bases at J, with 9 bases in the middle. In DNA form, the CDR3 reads TGTGCCAGCTCACCACAGGGGAGGGACACTGAAGCTTTCTTT. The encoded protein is CASSPQGRDTEAFF.

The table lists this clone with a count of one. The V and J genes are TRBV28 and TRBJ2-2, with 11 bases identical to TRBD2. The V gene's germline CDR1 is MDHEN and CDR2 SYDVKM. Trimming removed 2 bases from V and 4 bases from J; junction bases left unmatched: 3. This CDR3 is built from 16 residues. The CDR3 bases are TGTGCCAGCAGTTTACTGACTAGCGGGGCCACCGGGGAGCTGTTTTTT. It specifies CASSLLTSGATGELFF.

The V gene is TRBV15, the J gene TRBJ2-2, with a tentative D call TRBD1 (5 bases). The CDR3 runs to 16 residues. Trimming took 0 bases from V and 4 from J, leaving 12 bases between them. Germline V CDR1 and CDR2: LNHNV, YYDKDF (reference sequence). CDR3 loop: CATSRDLRVPTGELFF. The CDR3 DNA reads TGTGCCACCAGCAGAGATCTCAGGGTACCCACCGGGGAGCTGTTTTTT.

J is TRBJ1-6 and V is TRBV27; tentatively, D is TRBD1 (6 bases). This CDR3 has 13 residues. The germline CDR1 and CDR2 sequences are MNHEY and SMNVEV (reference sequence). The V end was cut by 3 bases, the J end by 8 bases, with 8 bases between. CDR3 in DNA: TGTGCCAGCAGTTTTAACAGGGATTCACCCCTCCACTTT. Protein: CASSFNRDSPLHF.

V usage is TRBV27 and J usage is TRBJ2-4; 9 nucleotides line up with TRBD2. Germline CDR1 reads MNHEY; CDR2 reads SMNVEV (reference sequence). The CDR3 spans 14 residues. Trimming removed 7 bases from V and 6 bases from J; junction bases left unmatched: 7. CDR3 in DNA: TGTGCCAGCAATCCCGGCGGGAGGGGAAACATTCAGTACTTC. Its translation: CASNPGGRGNIQYF.

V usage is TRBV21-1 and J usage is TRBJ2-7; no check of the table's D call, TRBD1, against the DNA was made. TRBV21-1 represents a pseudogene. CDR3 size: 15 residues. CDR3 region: CARTGVTGGRYEQYF. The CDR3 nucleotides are TGTGCCAGAACCGGGGTGACAGGGGGTAGATACGAGCAGTACTTC.

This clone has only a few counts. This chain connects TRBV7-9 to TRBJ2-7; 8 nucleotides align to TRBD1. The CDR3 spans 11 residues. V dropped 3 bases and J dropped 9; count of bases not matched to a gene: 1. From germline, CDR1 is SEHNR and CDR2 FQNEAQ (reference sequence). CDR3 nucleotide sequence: TGTGCCAGCAGCTTTGGGACAGGGCAGTACTTC. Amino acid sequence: CASSFGTGQYF.

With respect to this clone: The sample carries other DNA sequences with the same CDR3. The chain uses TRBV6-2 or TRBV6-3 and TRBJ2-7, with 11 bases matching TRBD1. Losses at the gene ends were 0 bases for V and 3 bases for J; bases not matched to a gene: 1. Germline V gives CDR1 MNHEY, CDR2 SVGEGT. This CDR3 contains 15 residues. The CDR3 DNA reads TGTGCCAGCAGTTACTCCGGGACAGGGGGCTACGAGCAGTACTTC. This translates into CASSYSGTGGYEQYF.

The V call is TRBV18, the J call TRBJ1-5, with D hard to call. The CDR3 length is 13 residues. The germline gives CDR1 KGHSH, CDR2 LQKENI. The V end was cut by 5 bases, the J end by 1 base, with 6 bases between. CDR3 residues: CASSSGSNQPQHF. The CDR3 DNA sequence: TGTGCCAGCTCAAGCGGGAGCAATCAGCCCCAGCATTTT.

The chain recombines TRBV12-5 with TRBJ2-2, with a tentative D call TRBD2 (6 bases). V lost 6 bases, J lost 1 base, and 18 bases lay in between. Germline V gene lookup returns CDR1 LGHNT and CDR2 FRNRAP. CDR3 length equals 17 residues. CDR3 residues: CASGLPRGEMNTGELFF. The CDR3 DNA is TGTGCTAGTGGCTTGCCCCGCGGGGAAATGAACACCGGGGAGCTGTTTTTT.